This T cell receptor (beta chain) came from a study of Ad26.COV2.S vaccination and SARS-CoV-2 variants. About the study: Intramuscular Ad26.COV2.S doses were given once or twice, 56 days apart.

Sequencing was performed with immunoSEQ multiplex PCR; in TCRdb, only in-frame clones are kept and a portion is missing. The sample records hundreds of thousands of clones, about 85% being singletons. This CDR3 has 13 residues. Germline CDR1 and CDR2: MRHNA and SNTAGT. V gave up 2 bases and J gave up 5 bases, with 7 bases separating them. The treatment was: around 19 received Ad26.COV2.S at low or high dose, single or two shots; 5 received placebo; per-sample allocation not given. All samples were drawn on day 63, counting from the first vaccine or placebo injection. This Boston cohort included adults aged 18-55 years. Participants' vaccine, an Ad26 vector, delivered Wuhan-strain SARS-CoV-2 spike.

This TCR was recovered from a person between 18 and 65 years old who received the Ad26.COV2.S COVID-19 vaccine or a placebo. The chain couples TRBV6-4 to TRBJ1-5; D not certain. The sample in question was peripheral blood, obtained in a trial of Ad26.COV2.S vaccine versus placebo. CDR3 nucleotides: TGTGCCAGCAGTGACGCACCTCATCAGCCCCAGCATTTT. Protein sequence: CASSDAPHQPQHF.